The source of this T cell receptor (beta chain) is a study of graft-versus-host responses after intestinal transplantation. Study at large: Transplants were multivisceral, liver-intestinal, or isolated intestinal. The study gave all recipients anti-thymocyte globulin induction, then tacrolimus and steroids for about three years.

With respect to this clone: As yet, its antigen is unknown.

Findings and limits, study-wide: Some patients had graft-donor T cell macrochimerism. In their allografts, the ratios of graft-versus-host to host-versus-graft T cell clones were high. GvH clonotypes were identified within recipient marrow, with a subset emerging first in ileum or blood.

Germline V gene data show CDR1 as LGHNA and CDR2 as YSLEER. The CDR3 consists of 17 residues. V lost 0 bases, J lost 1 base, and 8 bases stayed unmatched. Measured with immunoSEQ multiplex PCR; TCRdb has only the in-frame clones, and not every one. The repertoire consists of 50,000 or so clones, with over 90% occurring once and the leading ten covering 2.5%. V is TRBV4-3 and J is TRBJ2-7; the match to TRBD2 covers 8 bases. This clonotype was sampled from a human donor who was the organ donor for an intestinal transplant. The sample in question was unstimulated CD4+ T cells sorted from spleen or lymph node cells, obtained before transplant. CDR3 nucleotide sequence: TGCGCCAGCAGCCAAGATCCCGGGACTAGTTTTTCCTACGAGCAGTACTTC. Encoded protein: CASSQDPGTSFSYEQYF.